One sample yielded the 14 T cell receptor beta chains listed below, sequenced in a study of blood T cells in healthy people across ages. Next came a second PCR, run for about 6 to 12 cycles, which used a sample-barcoded 5' primer along with a J-beta primer mix. TCRdb re-analysed the 5' RACE reads in MiXCR, keeping a single row per CDR3 protein. Counted here are 550,000 to 650,000 distinct CDR3 sequences, approximately 30% occurring once; the ten biggest clones make up around a sixth. The sequenced sample was blood. The receptor set was obtained from a woman older than 75 in good health.

At least ten counts were recorded for this clonotype. V usage is TRBV5-1 and J usage is TRBJ2-2; 11 bases fit TRBD1. V gave up 3 bases and J gave up 4 bases; unmatched junction bases: 8. This CDR3 comprises 17 residues. CDR1 SGHRS and CDR2 YFSETQ come from the germline V gene. CDR3 sequence reads: CASSSEPGQGGTGELFF. In DNA, the CDR3 is TGCGCCAGCAGCTCAGAACCGGGACAGGGGGGCACCGGGGAGCTGTTTTTT. The full variable domain, rest sourced from reference TRBV5-1 and TRBJ2-2, is KAGVTQTPRYLIKTRGQQVTLSCSPISGHRSVSWYQQTPGQGLQFLFEYFSETQRNKGNFPGRFSGRQFSNSRSEMNVSTLELGDSALYLCASSSEPGQGGTGELFFGEGSRLTVL.

Worth noting for this clonotype: No conserved phenylalanine or tryptophan is present at the end of the CDR3, so a read error is the likely explanation. The chain recombines TRBV5-1 with TRBJ1-2; the D gene is possibly TRBD1 (5 bases). V shed 4 bases and J shed 2 bases, with 15 bases lying between them. CDR3 length: 15 amino acids. Germline CDR1 SGHRS, CDR2 YFSETQ. The CDR3 region is CASSTRGTDNYGYTV. In nucleotides, the CDR3 is TGCGCCAGCAGCACACGGGGGACGGACAACTATGGCTACACCGTC.

This clonotype was observed many times. J is TRBJ2-1 and V is TRBV7-9; TRBD1 matches at 11 bases. From germline, CDR1 is SEHNR and CDR2 FQNEAQ (reference sequence). This CDR3 spans 16 amino acids. The V gene end was trimmed by 4 bases and the J gene end by 6 bases; junction bases not matched to a gene: 8. Written as DNA, the CDR3 is TGTGCCAGCAGCTCCGGGACAGGGGGAAAAGGCAATGAGCAGTTCTTC. Encoded protein: CASSSGTGGKGNEQFF.

To note about this clonotype: This may arise from a read error, as a much more abundant clone is one base away. The J gene is TRBJ2-3, the V gene TRBV5-6; 11 bases match TRBD2. Trimming removed 1 base from V and 5 bases from J; junction bases left unmatched: 6. This CDR3 is 16 amino acids long. The V gene's germline CDR1 is SGHDT and CDR2 YYEEEE. CDR3 bases: TGTGCCAGCAGCTTGAGACTAGCGGGGAAGATAGATACGCAGTATTTT. Protein product: CASSLRLAGKIDTQYF. Full variable domain (rest looked up from reference TRBV5-6 and TRBJ2-3): DAGVTQSPTHLIKTRGQQVTLRCSPKSGHDTVSWYQQALGQGPQFIFQYYEEEERQRGNFPDRFSGHQFPNYSSELNVNALLLGDSALYLCASSLRLAGKIDTQYFGPGTRLTVL.

This clonotype showed up just a few times. In nucleotides, the CDR3 is TGCAGTGCTAGAGGAGACTACAGGGGGGAAATGTTTTTT. Its translation: CSARGDYRGEMFF. The chain combines TRBV20-1 with TRBJ2-2; 8 bases line up with TRBD1. Germline V lookup: CDR1 DFQATT, CDR2 SNEGSKA (reference sequence). V was clipped by 1 base and J by 15 bases; unmatched bases: 10. There are 13 residues in the CDR3.

This rearrangement joins TRBV29-1 to TRBJ2-4, with D unclear. V was shortened by 6 bases and J by 0 bases, with 9 bases between the two germline ends. Germline CDR1 is SQVTM and CDR2 is ANQGSEA. The length of the CDR3 is 13 residues. The CDR3 nucleotides are TGCAGCGTCTCAGACCTAGCCAAAAACATTCAGTACTTC. Protein sequence: CSVSDLAKNIQYF.

This clonotype appeared many times. V gene TRBV29-1 combines with J gene TRBJ2-3; the D gene is possibly TRBD2 (6 bases). The CDR3 extends over 15 amino acids. Germline values: CDR1 SQVTM, CDR2 ANQGSEA. V lost 6 bases, J lost 0 bases, and 16 bases lay in between. In DNA, the CDR3 is TGCAGCGTGATCGGTGGCGGGACTAGCACAGATACGCAGTATTTT. It yields the protein CSVIGGGTSTDTQYF.

In its sample, this clonotype was seen many times. The chain recombines TRBV4-3 with TRBJ2-1, with TRBD1 identical over 8 bases. The junction had 2 bases not matched to a gene; V was cut back by 0 bases and J by 4 bases. This CDR3 region has 15 residues. Per the germline V gene, CDR1 is LGHNA and CDR2 is YSLEER. The chain's CDR3 is CASSQEGQAYNEQFF. As DNA, the CDR3 is TGCGCCAGCAGCCAAGAGGGACAGGCTTACAATGAGCAGTTCTTC.

This clonotype was seen ten or more times. The genes are TRBV7-8 and TRBJ2-6, with 7 bases matching TRBD1. The CDR3 has 18 residues. Per the germline V gene, CDR1 is SGHVS and CDR2 is FQNEAQ. J gave up 0 bases and V 2 bases, and 7 bases lay outside the gene matches. The CDR3 protein is CASSLRLGQSSGANVLTF. The CDR3 DNA is TGTGCCAGCAGCTTAAGACTGGGACAGTCCTCTGGGGCCAACGTCCTGACTTTC.

A few counts support this clonotype. The chain employs TRBV7-2 and TRBJ2-5; D is perhaps TRBD2 (6 bases). The CDR3 has 13 residues. The germline V gene encodes CDR1 SGHTA and CDR2 FQGNSA. Trimming left V 5 bases short and J 6 bases short, with 13 bases between. CDR3 sequence reads: CASSDRLVQTQYF. The CDR3, as DNA: TGTGCCAGCAGCGACCGACTAGTTCAGACCCAGTACTTC.

This clonotype has at least ten counts. This chain uses TRBV12-3 or TRBV12-4 with TRBJ1-2; tentative D call: TRBD1 (6 bases). The V gene lost 3 bases and the J gene lost 3 bases, with 8 bases spanning the gap. The CDR3 contains 13 residues. CDR3 residues: CASSLQGYYGYTF. CDR3 DNA sequence: TGTGCCAGCAGTTTGCAGGGGTACTATGGCTACACCTTC.

The CDR3 sequence is CASSLAVKAREAFF. In nucleotides, the CDR3 is TGCGCCAGCAGCTTGGCCGTAAAGGCCCGGGAAGCTTTCTTT. This chain connects TRBV5-1 to TRBJ1-1, with no clear D. CDR3 length: 14 amino acids. The V end was cut by 0 bases, the J end by 8 bases, with 14 bases between. The germline V gene encodes CDR1 SGHRS and CDR2 YFSETQ.

Ten or more counts support this clonotype. CDR3: CASRTTGRGTEAFF. The CDR3 nucleotides are TGTGCCAGCAGGACGACAGGGCGGGGCACTGAAGCTTTCTTT. V is TRBV6-6 and J is TRBJ1-1; 7 positions match TRBD1. CDR1 is MNHNY, CDR2 SVGAGI, per germline (reference sequence). The V and J ends lost 6 bases and 4 bases, in that order; junction bases with no gene match: 8. The CDR3 is made up of 14 amino acids.

Remarks on this clonotype: With a much larger clone just one base away, this may be a read error. This rearrangement joins TRBV20-1 to TRBJ2-1; TRBD2 agrees at 13 bases. The DNA end is more similar to TRBJ2-7, so the J call may be wrong. The CDR3 has 18 residues. Germline V gene sequence: CDR1 DFQATT, CDR2 SNEGSKA (reference sequence). The CDR3 sequence is CSADPGLAGLSSYNEQYF. CDR3 bases: TGCAGTGCAGACCCGGGACTAGCGGGGTTGAGCTCCTACAATGAGCAGTACTTC.